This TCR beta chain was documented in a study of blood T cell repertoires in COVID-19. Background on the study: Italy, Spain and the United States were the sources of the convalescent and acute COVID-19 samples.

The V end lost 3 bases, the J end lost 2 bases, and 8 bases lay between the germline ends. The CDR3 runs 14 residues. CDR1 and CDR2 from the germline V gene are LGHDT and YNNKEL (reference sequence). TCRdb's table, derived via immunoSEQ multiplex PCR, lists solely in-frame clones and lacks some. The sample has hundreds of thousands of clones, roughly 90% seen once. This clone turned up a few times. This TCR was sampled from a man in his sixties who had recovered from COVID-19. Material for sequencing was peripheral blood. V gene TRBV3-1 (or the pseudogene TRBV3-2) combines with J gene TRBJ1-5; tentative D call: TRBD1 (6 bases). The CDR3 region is CASSQGAGNQPQHF. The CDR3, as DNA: TGTGCCAGCAGCCAGGGGGCGGGCAATCAGCCCCAGCATTTT.